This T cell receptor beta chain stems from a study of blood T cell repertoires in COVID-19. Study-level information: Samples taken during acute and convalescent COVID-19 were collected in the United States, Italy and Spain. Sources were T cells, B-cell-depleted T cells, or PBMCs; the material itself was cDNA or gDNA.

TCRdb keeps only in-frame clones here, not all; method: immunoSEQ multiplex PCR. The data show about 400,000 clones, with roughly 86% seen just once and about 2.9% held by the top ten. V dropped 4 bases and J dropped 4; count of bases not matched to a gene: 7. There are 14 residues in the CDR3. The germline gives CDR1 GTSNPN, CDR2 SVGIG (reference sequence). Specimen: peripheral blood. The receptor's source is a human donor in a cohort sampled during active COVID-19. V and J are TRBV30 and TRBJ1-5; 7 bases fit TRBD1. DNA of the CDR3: TGTGCCTGGAAAGGTCGACAGGGAAATCAGCCCCAGCATTTT. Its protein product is CAWKGRQGNQPQHF.